These T cell receptor beta chains were read from a single sample in a study of ipilimumab plus nivolumab after autologous stem cell transplantation. Produced via immunoSEQ multiplex PCR; TCRdb's table is partial and in-frame only. The sample holds about 20,000 clones; roughly 69% are singletons and the top ten take roughly 25%. The input for sequencing was PBMCs, taken in a trial of ipilimumab plus nivolumab as post-transplant consolidation. These receptor sequences come from a male donor with diffuse large B-cell lymphoma. Both conserved end residues are part of each CDR3.

>TRBJ2-3|TRBV7-2
CASSLVASTDTQYF
>TRBJ2-1|TRBV6-4
CASSDRGLGNEQFF
>TRBJ1-1|TRBV6-6
CASNKGGVTEAFF
>TRBJ1-6|TRBV27
CASSFGGNSPLHF
>TRBJ2-7|TRBV30
CAWSVGVSYEQYF
>TRBJ2-1|TRBV5-1
CASSPYSGSYNEQFF
>TRBJ2-2|TRBV4-2
CASSHIGSNTGELFF
>TRBJ1-2|TRBV19
CASSQTGSDYGYTF
>TRBJ2-3|TRBV9
CASRQGTNTDTQYF
>TRBJ2-7|TRBV18
CASSPPGGEQYF
>TRBJ2-3|TRBV19
CASSARDRFTDTQYF
>TRBJ2-1|TRBV5-1
CASSGRWGSSYNEQFF
>TRBJ2-2|TRBV28
CASSSGGSGELFF
>TRBJ1-2|TRBV4-1
CASSQGTGVGYTF
>TRBJ2-4|TRBV1
CTSSQGVAGELGKNIQYF
>TRBJ2-3|TRBV7-8
CASSLAQTVTDTQYF
>TRBJ1-1|TRBV4-2
CASSQSWTGGFTEAFF
>TRBJ2-5|TRBV9
CASSVSGETQYF
>TRBJ1-3|TRBV11-3
CASSLIVDTIYF
>TRBJ2-2|TRBV7-3
CASSSGLAGAGELFF
>TRBJ2-1|TRBV27
CASRWGLAGEQFF
>TRBJ1-2|TRBV4-1
CASSQLVATNYGYTF
>TRBJ1-4|TRBV5-1
CASSLGDRSNEKLFF
>TRBJ1-5|TRBV14
CASSQGGLQPQHF
>TRBJ2-1|TRBV2
CASKGQAQRFINEQFF
>TRBJ1-5|TRBV7-9
CASSFSRNQPQHF
>TRBJ1-2|TRBV6-5
CASSYYGGANWCYTF
>TRBJ1-1|TRBV27
CASYRGRTEAFF
>TRBJ1-1|TRBV11-2
CASSLTGNTEAFF
>TRBJ2-1|TRBV2
CASSEASLAYNEQFF
>TRBJ2-7|TRBV28
CASSFVRGSSYEQYF
>TRBJ1-2|TRBV2
CASDQSGGYGYTF
>TRBJ1-3|TRBV6-5
CASRDSTSGNTIYF
>TRBJ1-3|TRBV10-3
CAISRGLLYGNTIYF
>TRBJ2-3|TRBV12-5
CASAGGTDTQYF
>TRBJ2-1|TRBV14
CASSQPSGRALREQFF
>TRBJ1-1|TRBV5-1
CASSLAQGGSEAFF